This T cell receptor beta chain emerged from a study of spatial heterogeneity in lung cancer. Across the whole study: Median follow-up for sequenced PBMC samples was 2 to 3 years after resection, when such samples existed.

TCRdb itself ran the 5' RACE reads through MiXCR, one entry per CDR3 protein. In the table there are 110,000 or so distinct CDR3 sequences, more than 10% of which are singletons. Documented time point: blood at routine non-recurrence follow-up after resection. Germline CDR1 reads SGHAT; CDR2 reads FQNNGV. There are 16 residues in the CDR3. The ends were cut back, 4 bases at V and 4 bases at J, with 19 bases in the middle. The sequences come from PBMCs, collected at follow-up. The TCR was taken from a female donor with early-stage non-small cell lung cancer. V and J are TRBV11-2 and TRBJ1-1, with D tentatively TRBD1 (6 bases). Written as DNA, the CDR3 is TGTGCCAGCAGCTGGTCGTGGGGGCTAAAAGTCACTGAAGCTTTCTTT. The encoded protein is CASSWSWGLKVTEAFF.